This T cell receptor beta chain was profiled in a study of T cell clonotyping in hematopoietic cell transplantation. The wider study: Recipients' pretransplant samples followed cytoreduction. Study outcomes and limitations: Pathologically expanded recipient clonotypes increased progressively from day 30 to day 180 as diversity fell. At the given depth, recipient repertoires were over 95% de novo clonotypes. Without cell sorting, CD4 versus CD8 contributions remain unresolved.

Clones were read by immunoSEQ multiplex PCR, and TCRdb kept only the in-frame ones, dropping some. The sample records 35,000 to 45,000 clones, around 95% being singletons. Of note for this clone: The antigen is unknown.

Time point described: recipient sample about 28 days before transplant, after cytoreduction. Germline V gives CDR1 MNHEY, CDR2 SVGAGI. The CDR3 runs to 13 residues. V was clipped by 6 bases and J by 4 bases, with 12 bases between them. V is TRBV6-5 and J is TRBJ1-2, with a tentative D call TRBD1 (5 bases). The receptor comes from a man in his forties with chronic myeloid leukemia. Some clones in this sample may be carry-over from other donors' samples. Material: peripheral blood mononuclear cells, obtained before stem cell transplant. This CDR3 reads CASSPGRIYGYTF. The DNA for the CDR3 is TGTGCCAGCAGCCCGGGACGGATCTATGGCTACACCTTC.